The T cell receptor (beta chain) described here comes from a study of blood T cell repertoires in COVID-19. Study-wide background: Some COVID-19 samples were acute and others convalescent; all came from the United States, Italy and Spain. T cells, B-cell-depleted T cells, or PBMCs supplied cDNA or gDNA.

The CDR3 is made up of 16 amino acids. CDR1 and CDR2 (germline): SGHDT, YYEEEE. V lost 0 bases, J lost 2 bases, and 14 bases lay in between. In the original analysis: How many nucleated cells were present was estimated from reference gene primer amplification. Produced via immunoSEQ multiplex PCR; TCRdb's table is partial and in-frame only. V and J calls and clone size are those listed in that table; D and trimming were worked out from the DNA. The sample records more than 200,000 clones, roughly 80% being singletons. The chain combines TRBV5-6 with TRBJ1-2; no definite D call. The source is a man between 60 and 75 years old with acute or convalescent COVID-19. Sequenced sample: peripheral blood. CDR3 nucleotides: TGTGCCAGCAGCTTGGGACCTTTCTGGAGCAACTATGGCTACACCTTC. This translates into CASSLGPFWSNYGYTF.